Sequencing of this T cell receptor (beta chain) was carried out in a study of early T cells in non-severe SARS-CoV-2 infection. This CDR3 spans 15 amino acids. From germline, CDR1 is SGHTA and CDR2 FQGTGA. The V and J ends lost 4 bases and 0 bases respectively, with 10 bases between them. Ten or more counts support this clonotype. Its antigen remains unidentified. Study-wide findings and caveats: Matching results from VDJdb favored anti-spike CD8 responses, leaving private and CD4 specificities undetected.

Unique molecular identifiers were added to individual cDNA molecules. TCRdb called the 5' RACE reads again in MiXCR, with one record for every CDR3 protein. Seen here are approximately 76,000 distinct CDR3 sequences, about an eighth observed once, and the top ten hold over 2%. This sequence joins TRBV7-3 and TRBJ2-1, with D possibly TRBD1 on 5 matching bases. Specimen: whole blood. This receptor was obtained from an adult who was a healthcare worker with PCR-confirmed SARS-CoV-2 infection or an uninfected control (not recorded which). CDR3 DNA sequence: TGTGCCAGCAGCTCCCAGACAGCCTCCTACAATGAGCAGTTCTTC. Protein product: CASSSQTASYNEQFF.